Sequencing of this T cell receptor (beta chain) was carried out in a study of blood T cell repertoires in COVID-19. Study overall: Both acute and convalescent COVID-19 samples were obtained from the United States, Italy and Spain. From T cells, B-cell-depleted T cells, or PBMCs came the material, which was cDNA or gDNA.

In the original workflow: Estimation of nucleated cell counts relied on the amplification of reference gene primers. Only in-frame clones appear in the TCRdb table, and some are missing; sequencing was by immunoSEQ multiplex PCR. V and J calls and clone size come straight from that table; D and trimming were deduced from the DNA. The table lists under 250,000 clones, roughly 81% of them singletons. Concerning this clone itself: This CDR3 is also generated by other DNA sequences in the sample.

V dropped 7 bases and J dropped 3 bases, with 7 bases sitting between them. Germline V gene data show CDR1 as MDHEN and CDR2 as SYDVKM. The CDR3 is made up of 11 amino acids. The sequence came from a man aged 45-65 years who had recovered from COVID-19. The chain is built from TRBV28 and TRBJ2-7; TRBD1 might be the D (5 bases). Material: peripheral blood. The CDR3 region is CASTQGYEQYF. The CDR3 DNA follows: TGTGCCAGCACTCAGGGCTACGAGCAGTACTTC.